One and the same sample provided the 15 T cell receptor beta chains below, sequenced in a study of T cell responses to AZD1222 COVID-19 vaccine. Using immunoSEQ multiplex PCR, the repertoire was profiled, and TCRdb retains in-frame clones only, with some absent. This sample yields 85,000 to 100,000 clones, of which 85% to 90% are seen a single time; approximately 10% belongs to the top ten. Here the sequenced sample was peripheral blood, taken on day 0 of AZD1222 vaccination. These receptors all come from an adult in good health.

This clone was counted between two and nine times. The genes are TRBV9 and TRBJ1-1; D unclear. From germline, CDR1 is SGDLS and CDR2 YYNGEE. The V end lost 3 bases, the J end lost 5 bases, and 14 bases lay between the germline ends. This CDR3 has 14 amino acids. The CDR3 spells CASSGTIRATEAFF. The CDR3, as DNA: TGTGCCAGCAGCGGGACCATCCGGGCTACTGAAGCTTTCTTT.

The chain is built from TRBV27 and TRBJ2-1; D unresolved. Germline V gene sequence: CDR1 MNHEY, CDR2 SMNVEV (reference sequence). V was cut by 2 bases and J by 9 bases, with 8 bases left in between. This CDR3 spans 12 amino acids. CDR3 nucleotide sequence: TGTGCCAGCAGTTTAATAGTCGGTGAGCAGTTCTTC. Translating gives CASSLIVGEQFF.

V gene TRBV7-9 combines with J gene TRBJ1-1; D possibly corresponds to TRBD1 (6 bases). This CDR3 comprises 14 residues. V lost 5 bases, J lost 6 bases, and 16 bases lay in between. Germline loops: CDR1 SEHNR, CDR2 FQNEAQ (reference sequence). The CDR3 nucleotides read TGTGCCAGCAGCCCAACCAGGGGAATTGCTGAAGCTTTCTTT. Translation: CASSPTRGIAEAFF.

The CDR3 protein is CASGRTSSNTGELFF. The CDR3 DNA sequence: TGTGCTAGTGGAAGGACTAGTTCGAACACCGGGGAGCTGTTTTTT. The rearrangement joins TRBV12-5 to TRBJ2-2; 7 bases align to TRBD2. The junction had 4 bases not matched to a gene; V was cut back by 6 bases and J by 0 bases. Germline CDR1 is LGHNT and CDR2 is FRNRAP. This CDR3 contains 15 residues. The full variable domain, in which reference TRBV12-5 and TRBJ2-2 provide the parts outside the CDR3, is DARVTQTPRHKVTEMGQEVTMRCQPILGHNTVFWYRQTMMQGLELLAYFRNRAPLDDSGMPKDRFSAEMPDATLATLKIQPSEPRDSAVYFCASGRTSSNTGELFFGEGSRLTVL.

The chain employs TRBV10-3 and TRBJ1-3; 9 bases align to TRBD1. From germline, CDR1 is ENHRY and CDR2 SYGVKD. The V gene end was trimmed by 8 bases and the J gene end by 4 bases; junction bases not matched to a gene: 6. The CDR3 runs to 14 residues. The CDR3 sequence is CAIGIQGAGNTIYF. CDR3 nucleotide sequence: TGTGCCATCGGAATACAGGGGGCCGGAAACACCATATATTTT.

CDR3 nucleotide sequence: TGTGCCAGCAGCACCGGACAGAGTTTGAATCAGCCCCAGCATTTT. It codes for CASSTGQSLNQPQHF. This chain links TRBV7-2 with TRBJ1-5; weak D call: TRBD1 (6 bases). CDR1 and CDR2 (germline): SGHTA, FQGNSA. This CDR3 comprises 15 residues. Trimming took 5 bases from V and 4 from J, leaving 15 bases between them.

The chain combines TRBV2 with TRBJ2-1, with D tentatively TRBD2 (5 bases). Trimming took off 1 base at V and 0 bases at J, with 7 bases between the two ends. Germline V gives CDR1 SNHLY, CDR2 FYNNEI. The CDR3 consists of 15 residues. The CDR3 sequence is CASSEGGSSYNEQFF. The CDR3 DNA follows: TGTGCCAGCAGTGAAGGAGGGAGCTCCTACAATGAGCAGTTCTTC.

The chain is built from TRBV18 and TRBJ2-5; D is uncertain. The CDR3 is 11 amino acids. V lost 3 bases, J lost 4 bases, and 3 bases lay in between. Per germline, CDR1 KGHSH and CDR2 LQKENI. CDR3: CASSPGETQYF. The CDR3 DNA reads TGTGCCAGCTCACCGGGAGAGACCCAGTACTTC.

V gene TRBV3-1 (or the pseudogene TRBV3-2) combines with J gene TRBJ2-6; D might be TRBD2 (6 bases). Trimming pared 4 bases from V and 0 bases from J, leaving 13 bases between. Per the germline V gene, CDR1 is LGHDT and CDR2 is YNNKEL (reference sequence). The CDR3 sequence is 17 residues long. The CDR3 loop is CASSPWDSRSGANVLTF. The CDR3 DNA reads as TGTGCCAGCAGCCCATGGGACTCCCGCTCTGGGGCCAACGTCCTGACTTTC.

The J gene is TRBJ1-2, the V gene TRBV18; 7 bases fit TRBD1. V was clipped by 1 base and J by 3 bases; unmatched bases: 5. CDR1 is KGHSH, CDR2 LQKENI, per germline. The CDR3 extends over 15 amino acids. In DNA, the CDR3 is TGTGCCAGCTCACCACGACAGGGATGGGACTATGGCTACACCTTC. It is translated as CASSPRQGWDYGYTF.

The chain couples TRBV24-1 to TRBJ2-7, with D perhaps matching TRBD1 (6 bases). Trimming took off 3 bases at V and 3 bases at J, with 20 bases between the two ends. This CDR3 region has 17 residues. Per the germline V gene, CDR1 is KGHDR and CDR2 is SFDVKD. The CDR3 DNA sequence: TGTGCCACCAGTGATGGACCTGACAGGTTACCTAACTACGAGCAGTACTTC. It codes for CATSDGPDRLPNYEQYF.

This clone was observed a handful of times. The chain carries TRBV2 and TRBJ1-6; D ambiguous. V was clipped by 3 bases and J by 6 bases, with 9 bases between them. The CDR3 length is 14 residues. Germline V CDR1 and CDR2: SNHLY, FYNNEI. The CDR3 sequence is CASSDRTGNSPLHF. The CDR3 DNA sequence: TGTGCCAGCAGTGATAGGACCGGTAATTCACCCCTCCACTTT.

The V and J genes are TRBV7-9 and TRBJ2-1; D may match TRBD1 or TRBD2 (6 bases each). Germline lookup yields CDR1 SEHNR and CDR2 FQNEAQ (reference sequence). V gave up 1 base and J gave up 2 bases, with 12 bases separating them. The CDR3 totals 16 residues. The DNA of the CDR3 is TGTGCCAGCAGCTTAGGTTCCGGGGGCCCCTACAATGAGCAGTTCTTC. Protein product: CASSLGSGGPYNEQFF.

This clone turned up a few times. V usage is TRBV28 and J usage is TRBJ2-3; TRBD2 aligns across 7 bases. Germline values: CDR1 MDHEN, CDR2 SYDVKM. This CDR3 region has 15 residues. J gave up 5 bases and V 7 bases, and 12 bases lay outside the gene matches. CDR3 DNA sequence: TGTGCCAGCACCGACCCGAGCCTAGCGGTAGATACGCAGTATTTT. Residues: CASTDPSLAVDTQYF.

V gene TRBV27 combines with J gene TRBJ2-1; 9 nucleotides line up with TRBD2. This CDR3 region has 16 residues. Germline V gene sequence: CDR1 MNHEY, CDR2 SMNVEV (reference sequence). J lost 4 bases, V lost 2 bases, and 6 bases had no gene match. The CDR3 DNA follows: TGTGCCAGCAGTTTAATCGGCGGGGGGGCTTACAATGAGCAGTTCTTC. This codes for CASSLIGGGAYNEQFF.